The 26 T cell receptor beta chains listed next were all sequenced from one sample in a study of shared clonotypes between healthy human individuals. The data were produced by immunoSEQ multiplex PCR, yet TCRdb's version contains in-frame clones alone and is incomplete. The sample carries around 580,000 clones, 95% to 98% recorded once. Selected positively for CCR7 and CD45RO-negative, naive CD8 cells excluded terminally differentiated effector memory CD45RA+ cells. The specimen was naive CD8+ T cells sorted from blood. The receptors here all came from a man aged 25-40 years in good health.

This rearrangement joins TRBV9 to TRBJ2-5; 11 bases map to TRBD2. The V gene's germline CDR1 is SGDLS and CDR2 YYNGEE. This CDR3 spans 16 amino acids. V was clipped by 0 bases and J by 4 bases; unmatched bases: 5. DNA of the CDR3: TGTGCCAGCAGCGTAGGACTTAGCGGGAGGGCAGAGACCCAGTACTTC. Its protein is CASSVGLSGRAETQYF. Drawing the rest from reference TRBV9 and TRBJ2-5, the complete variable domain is DSGVTQTPKHLITATGQRVTLRCSPRSGDLSVYWYQQSLDQGLQFLIQYYNGEERAKGNILERFSAQQFPDLHSELNLSSLELGDSALYFCASSVGLSGRAETQYFGPGTRLLVL.

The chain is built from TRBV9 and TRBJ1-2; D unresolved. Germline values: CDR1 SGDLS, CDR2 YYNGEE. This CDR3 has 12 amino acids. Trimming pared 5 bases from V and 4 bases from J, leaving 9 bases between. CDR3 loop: CASRSGAYGYTF. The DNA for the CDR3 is TGTGCCAGCAGATCAGGCGCCTATGGCTACACCTTC. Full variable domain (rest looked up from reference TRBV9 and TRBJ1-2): DSGVTQTPKHLITATGQRVTLRCSPRSGDLSVYWYQQSLDQGLQFLIQYYNGEERAKGNILERFSAQQFPDLHSELNLSSLELGDSALYFCASRSGAYGYTFGSGTRLTVV.

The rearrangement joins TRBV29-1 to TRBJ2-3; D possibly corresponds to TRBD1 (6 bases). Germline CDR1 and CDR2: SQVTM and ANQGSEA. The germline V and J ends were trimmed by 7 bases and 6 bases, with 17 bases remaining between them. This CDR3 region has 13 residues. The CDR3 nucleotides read TGCAGCGGTTCCGGGACAAAACCCGATACGCAGTATTTT. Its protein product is CSGSGTKPDTQYF.

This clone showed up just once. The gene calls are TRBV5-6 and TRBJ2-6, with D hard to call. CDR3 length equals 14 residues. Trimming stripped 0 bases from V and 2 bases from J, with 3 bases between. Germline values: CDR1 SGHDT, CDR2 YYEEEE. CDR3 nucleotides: TGTGCCAGCAGCTTGGGGGCTGGGGCCAACGTCCTGACTTTC. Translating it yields CASSLGAGANVLTF.

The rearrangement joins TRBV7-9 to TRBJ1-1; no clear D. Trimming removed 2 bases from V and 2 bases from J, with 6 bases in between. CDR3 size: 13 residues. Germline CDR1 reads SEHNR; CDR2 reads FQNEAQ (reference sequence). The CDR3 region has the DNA TGTGCCAGCAGCTTATCCAGCAACACTGAAGCTTTCTTT. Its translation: CASSLSSNTEAFF.

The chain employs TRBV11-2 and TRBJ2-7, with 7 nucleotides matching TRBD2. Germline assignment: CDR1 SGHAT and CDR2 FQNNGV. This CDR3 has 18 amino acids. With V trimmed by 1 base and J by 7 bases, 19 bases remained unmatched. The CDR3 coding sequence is TGTGCCAGCAGCTTAGGAGAGGCAGCCGGGCTAGCGGAGGGGGAGCAGTACTTC. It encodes CASSLGEAAGLAEGEQYF.

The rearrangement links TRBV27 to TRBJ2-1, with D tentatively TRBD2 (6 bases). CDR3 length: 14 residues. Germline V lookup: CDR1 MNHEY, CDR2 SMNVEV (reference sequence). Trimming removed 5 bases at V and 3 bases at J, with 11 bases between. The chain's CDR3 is CASSGGTGYNEQFF. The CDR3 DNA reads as TGTGCCAGCAGTGGCGGGACGGGCTACAATGAGCAGTTCTTC.

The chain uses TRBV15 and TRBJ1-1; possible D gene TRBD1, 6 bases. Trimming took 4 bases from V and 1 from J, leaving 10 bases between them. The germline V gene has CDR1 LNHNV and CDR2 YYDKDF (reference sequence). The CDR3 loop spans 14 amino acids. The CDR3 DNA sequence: TGTGCCACCAGCACCCCGACAGGGAACACTGAAGCTTTCTTT. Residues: CATSTPTGNTEAFF.

CDR3 sequence (DNA): TGTGCCAGCACGCGACTAGCGGATCCCTACGAGCAGTACTTC. Translating gives CASTRLADPYEQYF. This chain links TRBV7-9 with TRBJ2-7; 9 bases fit TRBD2. V was pared by 7 bases and J by 2 bases, with 6 bases of the junction left unmatched. The CDR3 consists of 14 residues. Germline assignment: CDR1 SEHNR and CDR2 FQNEAQ (reference sequence).

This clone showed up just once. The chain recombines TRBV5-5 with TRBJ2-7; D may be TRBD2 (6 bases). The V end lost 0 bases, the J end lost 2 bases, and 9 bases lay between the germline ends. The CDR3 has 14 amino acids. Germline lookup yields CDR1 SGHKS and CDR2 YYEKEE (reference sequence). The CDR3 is CASSLVGGPYEQYF. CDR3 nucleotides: TGTGCCAGCAGCTTGGTGGGGGGACCCTACGAGCAGTACTTC.

CDR3 DNA: TGTGCCAGTAGTATGGGGCAATGGGGTGAGCAGTTCTTC. Its protein product is CASSMGQWGEQFF. The chain recombines TRBV19 with TRBJ2-1; possibly TRBD1 for D (5 bases). Germline V gives CDR1 LNHDA, CDR2 SQIVND (reference sequence). This CDR3 is built from 13 residues. V was pared by 3 bases and J by 9 bases, with 12 bases between.

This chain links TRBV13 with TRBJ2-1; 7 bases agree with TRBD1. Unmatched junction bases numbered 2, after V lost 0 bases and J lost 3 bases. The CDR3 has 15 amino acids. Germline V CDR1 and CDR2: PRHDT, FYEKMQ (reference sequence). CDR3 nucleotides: TGTGCCAGCAGCTTAGGGAGGGGGCACTACAATGAGCAGTTCTTC. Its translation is CASSLGRGHYNEQFF. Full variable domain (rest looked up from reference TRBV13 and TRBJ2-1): AAGVIQSPRHLIKEKRETATLKCYPIPRHDTVYWYQQGPGQDPQFLISFYEKMQSDKGSIPDRFSAQQFSDYHSELNMSSLELGDSALYFCASSLGRGHYNEQFFGPGTRLTVL.

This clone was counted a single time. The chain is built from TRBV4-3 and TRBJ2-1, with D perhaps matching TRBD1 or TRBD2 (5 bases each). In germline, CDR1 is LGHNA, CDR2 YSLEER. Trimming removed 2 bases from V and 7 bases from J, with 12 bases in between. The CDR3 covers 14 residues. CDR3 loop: CASSQIGTGNEQFF. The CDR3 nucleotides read TGCGCCAGCAGCCAAATAGGGACGGGGAATGAGCAGTTCTTC.

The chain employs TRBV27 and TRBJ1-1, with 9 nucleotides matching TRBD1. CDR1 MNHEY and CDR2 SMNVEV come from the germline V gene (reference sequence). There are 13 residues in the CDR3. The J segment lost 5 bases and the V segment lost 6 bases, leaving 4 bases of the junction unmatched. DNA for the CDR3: TGTGCCAGCAGCAGACAGGGGGGGACTGAAGCTTTCTTT. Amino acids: CASSRQGGTEAFF.

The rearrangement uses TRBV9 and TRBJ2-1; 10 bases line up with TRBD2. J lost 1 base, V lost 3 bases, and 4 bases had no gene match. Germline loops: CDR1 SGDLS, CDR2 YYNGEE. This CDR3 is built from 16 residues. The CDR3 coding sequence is TGTGCCAGCAGCGGACTAGCGGGTCGTTCCTACAATGAGCAGTTCTTC. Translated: CASSGLAGRSYNEQFF.

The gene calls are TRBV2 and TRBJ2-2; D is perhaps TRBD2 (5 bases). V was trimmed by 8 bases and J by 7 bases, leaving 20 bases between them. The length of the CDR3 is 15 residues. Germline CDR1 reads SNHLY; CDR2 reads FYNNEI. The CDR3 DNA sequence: TGTGCCAGCGCTTACCGGGCCGGGGTCGGCGGGGAGCTGTTTTTT. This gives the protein CASAYRAGVGGELFF.

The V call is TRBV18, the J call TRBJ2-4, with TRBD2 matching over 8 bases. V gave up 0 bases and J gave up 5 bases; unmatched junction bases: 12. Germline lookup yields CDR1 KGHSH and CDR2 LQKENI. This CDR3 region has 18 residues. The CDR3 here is CASSPPKEAGVGENIQYF. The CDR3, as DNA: TGTGCCAGCTCACCACCGAAGGAAGCGGGAGTGGGGGAAAACATTCAGTACTTC.

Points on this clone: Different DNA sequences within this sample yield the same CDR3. The CDR3 sequence is CASSVGGSYEQYF. CDR3 DNA sequence: TGTGCCAGCAGCGTAGGCGGGTCCTACGAGCAGTACTTC. V is TRBV9 and J is TRBJ2-7; possibly TRBD2 for D (5 bases). The V and J ends lost 0 bases and 1 base respectively, with 5 bases between them. The CDR3 sequence is 13 residues long. From germline, CDR1 is SGDLS and CDR2 YYNGEE.

The CDR3 sequence is CASSVGEGSSYEQYF. CDR3 coding DNA: TGTGCCAGCAGCGTAGGAGAAGGGAGCTCCTACGAGCAGTACTTC. The chain employs TRBV9 and TRBJ2-7; possible D gene TRBD2, 5 bases. The germline V and J ends were trimmed by 0 bases and 0 bases, with 10 bases remaining between them. The CDR3 loop spans 15 amino acids. Germline-derived CDR1 and CDR2 are SGDLS and YYNGEE.

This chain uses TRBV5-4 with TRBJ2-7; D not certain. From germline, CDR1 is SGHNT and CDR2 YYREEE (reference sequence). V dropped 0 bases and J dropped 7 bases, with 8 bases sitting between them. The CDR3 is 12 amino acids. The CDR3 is CASSLDLGEQYF. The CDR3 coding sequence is TGTGCCAGCAGCTTGGACTTGGGGGAGCAGTACTTC.

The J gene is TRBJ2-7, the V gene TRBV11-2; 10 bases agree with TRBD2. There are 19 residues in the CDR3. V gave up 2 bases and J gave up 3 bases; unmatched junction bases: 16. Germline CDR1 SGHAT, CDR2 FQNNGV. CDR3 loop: CASSLPAERAGGDYYEQYF. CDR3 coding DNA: TGTGCCAGCAGCTTACCGGCCGAGCGAGCGGGAGGGGACTACTACGAGCAGTACTTC.

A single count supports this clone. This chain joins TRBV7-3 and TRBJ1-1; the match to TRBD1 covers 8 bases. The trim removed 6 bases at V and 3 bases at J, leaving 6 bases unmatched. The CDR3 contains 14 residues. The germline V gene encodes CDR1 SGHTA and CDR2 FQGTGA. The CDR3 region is CASRRQGRDTEAFF. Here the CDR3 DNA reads TGTGCCAGCAGGCGACAGGGGCGAGACACTGAAGCTTTCTTT.

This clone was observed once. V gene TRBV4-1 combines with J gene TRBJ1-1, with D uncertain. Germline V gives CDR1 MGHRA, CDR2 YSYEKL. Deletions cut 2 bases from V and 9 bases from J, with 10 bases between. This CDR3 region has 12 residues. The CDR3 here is CASSQPPDQAFF. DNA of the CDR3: TGCGCCAGCAGCCAACCCCCGGACCAAGCTTTCTTT.

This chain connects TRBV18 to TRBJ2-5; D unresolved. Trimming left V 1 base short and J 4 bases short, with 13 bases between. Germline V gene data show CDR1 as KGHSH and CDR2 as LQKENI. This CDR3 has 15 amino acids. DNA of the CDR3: TGTGCCAGCTCACCACTGGATTTGCCAATAGAGACCCAGTACTTC. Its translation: CASSPLDLPIETQYF.

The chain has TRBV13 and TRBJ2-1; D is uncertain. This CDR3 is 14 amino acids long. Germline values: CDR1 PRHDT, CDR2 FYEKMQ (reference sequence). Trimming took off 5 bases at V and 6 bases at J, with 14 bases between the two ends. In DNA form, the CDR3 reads TGTGCCAGCAGCCTAATACTGGAGCTCAATGAGCAGTTCTTC. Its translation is CASSLILELNEQFF. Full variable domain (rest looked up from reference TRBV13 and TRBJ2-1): AAGVIQSPRHLIKEKRETATLKCYPIPRHDTVYWYQQGPGQDPQFLISFYEKMQSDKGSIPDRFSAQQFSDYHSELNMSSLELGDSALYFCASSLILELNEQFFGPGTRLTVL.

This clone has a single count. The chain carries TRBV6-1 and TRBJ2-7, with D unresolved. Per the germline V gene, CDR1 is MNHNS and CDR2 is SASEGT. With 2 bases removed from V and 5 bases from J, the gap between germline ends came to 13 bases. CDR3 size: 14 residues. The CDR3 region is CASSEWVSDDEQYF. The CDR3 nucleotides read TGTGCCAGCAGTGAATGGGTCTCGGACGACGAGCAGTACTTC.